This T cell receptor beta chain was recorded in a study of CD8 T cells in Susac syndrome. This CDR3 contains 13 residues. The V and J ends lost 2 bases and 8 bases, in that order; junction bases with no gene match: 4. Germline CDR1 reads SGHNT; CDR2 reads YYREEE (reference sequence). Sequencing of TCR beta covered CD8+ and CD4+ T cells obtained from blood. Patients with stable or active relapsing-remitting disease, all of them treatment-naive, made up the multiple sclerosis controls. RNA in amounts of about 0.45 to 1 ug was reverse transcribed with random hexamers. The CDR3 of TCR beta was amplified by immunoSEQ multiplex PCR across 54 Vbeta and 13 Jbeta. TCRdb re-called the immunoSEQ multiplex PCR reads through MiXCR, storing one row per CDR3 protein. The table shows about 250,000 distinct CDR3 sequences, with 93% occurring only once.

The chain employs TRBV5-4 and TRBJ2-1; 7 bases agree with TRBD1. This receptor was obtained from a human donor with multiple sclerosis. Material: CD4+ T cells from PBMCs. In DNA form, the CDR3 reads TGTGCCAGCAGCTTAAGGACAGGCTATGAGCAGTTCTTC. This codes for CASSLRTGYEQFF.